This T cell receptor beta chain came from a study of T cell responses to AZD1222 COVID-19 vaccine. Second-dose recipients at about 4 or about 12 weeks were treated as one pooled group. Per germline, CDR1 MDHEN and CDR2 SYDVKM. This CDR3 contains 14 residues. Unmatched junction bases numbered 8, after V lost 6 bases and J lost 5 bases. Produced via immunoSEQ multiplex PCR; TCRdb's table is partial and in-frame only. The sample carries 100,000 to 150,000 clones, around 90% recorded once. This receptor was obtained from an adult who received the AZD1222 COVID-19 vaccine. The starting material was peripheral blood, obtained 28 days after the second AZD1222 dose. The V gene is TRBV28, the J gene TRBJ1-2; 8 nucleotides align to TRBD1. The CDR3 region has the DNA TGTGCCAGCAGAGTTCAGGGGGCTAGTTATGGCTACACCTTC. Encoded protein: CASRVQGASYGYTF.